This TCR beta chain originates from a study of T cell responses to AZD1222 COVID-19 vaccine. Produced via immunoSEQ multiplex PCR; TCRdb's table is partial and in-frame only. Its table lists over 130,000 clones. Trimming shortened V by 7 bases and J by 1 base, and 7 bases separated the two germline ends. This CDR3 comprises 12 residues. Per germline, CDR1 SNHLY and CDR2 FYNNEI. As concerns this clone: Its antigen remains unidentified.

Study-level findings and limits: There were mostly white British donors and more females than males, and clonal diversity was possibly underestimated. Spike as a whole was targeted by vaccine-associated CD4 TCRs, dominant at 160-218 and 743-854.

The rearrangement joins TRBV2 to TRBJ1-1; no clear D gene. This TCR was sampled from an adult in good health. Sequencing used peripheral blood. The DNA for the CDR3 is TGTGCCAGCAATGATGGGAACACTGAAGCTTTCTTT. Its protein product is CASNDGNTEAFF.